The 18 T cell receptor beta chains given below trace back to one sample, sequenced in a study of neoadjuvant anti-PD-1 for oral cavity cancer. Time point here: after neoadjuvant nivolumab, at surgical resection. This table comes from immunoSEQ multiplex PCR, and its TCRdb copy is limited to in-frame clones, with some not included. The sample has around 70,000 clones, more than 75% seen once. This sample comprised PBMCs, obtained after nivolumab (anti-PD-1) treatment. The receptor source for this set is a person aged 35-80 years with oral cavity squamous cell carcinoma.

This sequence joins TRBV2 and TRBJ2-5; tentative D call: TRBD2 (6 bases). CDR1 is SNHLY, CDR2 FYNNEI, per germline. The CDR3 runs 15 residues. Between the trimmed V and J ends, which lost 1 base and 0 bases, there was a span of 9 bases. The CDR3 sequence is CASSEVGGYQETQYF. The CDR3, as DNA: TGTGCCAGCAGTGAAGTGGGAGGCTACCAAGAGACCCAGTACTTC.

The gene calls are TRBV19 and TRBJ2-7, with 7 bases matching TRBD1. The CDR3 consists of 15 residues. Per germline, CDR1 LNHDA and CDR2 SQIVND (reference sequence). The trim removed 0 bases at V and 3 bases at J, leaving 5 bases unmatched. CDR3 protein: CASSIEAGGGYEQYF. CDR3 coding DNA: TGTGCCAGTAGTATAGAGGCAGGGGGTGGCTACGAGCAGTACTTC.

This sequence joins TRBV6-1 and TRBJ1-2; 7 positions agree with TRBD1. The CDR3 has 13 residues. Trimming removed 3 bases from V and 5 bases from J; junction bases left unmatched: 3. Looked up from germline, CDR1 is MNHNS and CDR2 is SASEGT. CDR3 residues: CASSDGTVYGYTF. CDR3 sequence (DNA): TGTGCCAGCAGTGATGGGACAGTTTATGGCTACACCTTC.

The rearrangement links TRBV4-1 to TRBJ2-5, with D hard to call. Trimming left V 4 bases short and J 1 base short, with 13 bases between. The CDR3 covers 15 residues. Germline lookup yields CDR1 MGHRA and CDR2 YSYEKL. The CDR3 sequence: CASSRLGAAQETQYF. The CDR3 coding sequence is TGCGCCAGCAGCCGTCTCGGAGCAGCCCAAGAGACCCAGTACTTC.

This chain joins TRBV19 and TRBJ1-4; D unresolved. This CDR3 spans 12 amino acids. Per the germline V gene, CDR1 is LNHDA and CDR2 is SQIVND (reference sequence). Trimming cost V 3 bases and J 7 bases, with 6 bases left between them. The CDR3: CASSMRVEKLFF. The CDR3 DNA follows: TGTGCCAGTAGTATGCGGGTTGAAAAACTGTTTTTT.

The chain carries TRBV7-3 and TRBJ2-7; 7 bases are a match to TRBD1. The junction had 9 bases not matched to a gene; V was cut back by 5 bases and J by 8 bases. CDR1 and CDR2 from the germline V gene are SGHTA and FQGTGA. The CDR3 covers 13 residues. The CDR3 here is CASSPFGTEKQYF. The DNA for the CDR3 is TGTGCCAGCAGCCCGTTCGGGACAGAGAAGCAGTACTTC.

The CDR3 loop reads CASSLVGSGSEQYF. The CDR3 DNA reads TGTGCCAGCAGCTTGGTCGGGAGTGGCAGCGAGCAGTACTTC. The gene calls are TRBV5-4 and TRBJ2-7, with D maybe TRBD2 (6 bases). Deletions cut 0 bases from V and 6 bases from J, with 13 bases between. Germline loops: CDR1 SGHNT, CDR2 YYREEE (reference sequence). This CDR3 contains 14 residues.

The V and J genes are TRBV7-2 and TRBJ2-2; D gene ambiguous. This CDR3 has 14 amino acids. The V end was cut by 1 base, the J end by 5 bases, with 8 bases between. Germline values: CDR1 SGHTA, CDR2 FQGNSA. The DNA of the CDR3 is TGTGCCAGCAGCTTAGGGTTTGGGACCGGGGAGCTGTTTTTT. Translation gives CASSLGFGTGELFF. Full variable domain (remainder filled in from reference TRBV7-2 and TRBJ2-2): GAGVSQSPSNKVTEKGKDVELRCDPISGHTALYWYRQSLGQGLEFLIYFQGNSAPDKSGLPSDRFSAERTGGSVSTLTIQRTQQEDSAVYLCASSLGFGTGELFFGEGSRLTVL.

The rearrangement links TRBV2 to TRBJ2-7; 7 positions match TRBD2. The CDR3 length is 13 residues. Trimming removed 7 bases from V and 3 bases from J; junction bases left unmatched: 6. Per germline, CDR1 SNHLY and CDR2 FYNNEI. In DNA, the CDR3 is TGTGCCAGCATGCCGGGAGGTCTCTACGAGCAGTACTTC. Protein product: CASMPGGLYEQYF.

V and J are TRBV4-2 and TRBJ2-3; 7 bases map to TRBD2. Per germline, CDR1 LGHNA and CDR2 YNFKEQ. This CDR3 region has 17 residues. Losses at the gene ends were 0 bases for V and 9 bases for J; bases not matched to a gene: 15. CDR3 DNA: TGTGCCAGCAGCCAAGAACTAGCGATATCTAGCACCGGGACGCAGTATTTT. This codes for CASSQELAISSTGTQYF.

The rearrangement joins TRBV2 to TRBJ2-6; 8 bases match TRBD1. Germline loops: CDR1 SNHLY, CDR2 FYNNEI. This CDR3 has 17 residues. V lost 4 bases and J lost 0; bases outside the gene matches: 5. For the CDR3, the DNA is TGTGCCAGCAGTGTCCAGGGGGCTCACTCTGGGGCCAACGTCCTGACTTTC. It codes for CASSVQGAHSGANVLTF.

CDR3 in DNA: TGTGCCAGCACCACCGGGGGAAATGAAAAACTGTTTTTT. Translated, it gives CASTTGGNEKLFF. The J gene is TRBJ1-4, the V gene TRBV9; the D gene is possibly TRBD1 (5 bases). CDR1 is SGDLS and CDR2 is YYNGEE in the germline V gene. The CDR3 consists of 13 residues. V was pared by 6 bases and J by 5 bases, with 11 bases between.

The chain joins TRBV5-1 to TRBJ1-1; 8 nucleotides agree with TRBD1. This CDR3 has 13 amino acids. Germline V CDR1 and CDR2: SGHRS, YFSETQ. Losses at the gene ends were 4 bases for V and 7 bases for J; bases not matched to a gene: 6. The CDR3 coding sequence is TGCGCCAGCAGCCCCGGGACAGGCAGTGAAGCTTTCTTT. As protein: CASSPGTGSEAFF.

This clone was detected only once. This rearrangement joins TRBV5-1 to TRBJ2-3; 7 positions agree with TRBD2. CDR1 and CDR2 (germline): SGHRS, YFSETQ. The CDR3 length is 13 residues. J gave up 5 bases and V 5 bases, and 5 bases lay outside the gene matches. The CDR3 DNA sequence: TGCGCCAGCAGACGGGAGGTGTTAGATACGCAGTATTTT. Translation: CASRREVLDTQYF.

CDR3: CASSSQQGSTYEQYF. The CDR3 DNA reads as TGTGCCAGCAGCTCCCAACAGGGGTCAACCTACGAGCAGTACTTC. The rearrangement uses TRBV11-2 and TRBJ2-7; TRBD1 matches 7 bases. Germline trimming cut 4 bases from V and 2 bases from J; bases unmatched to any gene: 8. The CDR3 runs to 15 residues. Germline values: CDR1 SGHAT, CDR2 FQNNGV.

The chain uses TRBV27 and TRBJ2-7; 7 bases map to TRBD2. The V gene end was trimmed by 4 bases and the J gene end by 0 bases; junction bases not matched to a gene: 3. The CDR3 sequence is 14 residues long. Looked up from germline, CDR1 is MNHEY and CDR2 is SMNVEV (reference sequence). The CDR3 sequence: CASSWGGSSYEQYF. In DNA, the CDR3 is TGTGCCAGCAGTTGGGGGGGGAGCTCCTACGAGCAGTACTTC.

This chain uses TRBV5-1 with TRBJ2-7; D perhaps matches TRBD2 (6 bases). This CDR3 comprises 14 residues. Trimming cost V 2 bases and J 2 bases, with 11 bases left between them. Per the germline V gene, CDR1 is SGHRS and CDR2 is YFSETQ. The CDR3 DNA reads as TGCGCCAGCAGCTTCAGTAGCGGACCCTACGAGCAGTACTTC. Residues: CASSFSSGPYEQYF.

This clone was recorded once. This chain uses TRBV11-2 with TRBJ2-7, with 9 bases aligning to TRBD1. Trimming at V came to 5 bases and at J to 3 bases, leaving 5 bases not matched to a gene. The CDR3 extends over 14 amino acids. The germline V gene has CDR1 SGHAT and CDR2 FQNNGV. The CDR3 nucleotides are TGTGCCAGCAGCATCGGGACAGGGCTCTACGAGCAGTACTTC. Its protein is CASSIGTGLYEQYF.